This T cell receptor (beta chain) is from a study of T cell clonality in common variable immunodeficiency. Both groups were predominantly of Caucasian heritage. In this sample, this clone turned up many times. No antigen is known for it. The read halts 3 residues ahead of the CDR3 end, with the missing end drawn from the germline J gene. Germline V gives CDR1 MNHNS, CDR2 SASEGT. Trimming took 2 bases from V and 4 from J, leaving 17 bases between them. The CDR3 covers 16 residues. Measured with immunoSEQ multiplex PCR; TCRdb has only the in-frame clones, and not every one. The counts give some 60,000 clones, none of them seen only once; roughly 1.7% is held by the top ten. Overall study results and limits: CVID patient heterogeneity limited repertoire-clinical complication correlations. CVID subjects showed higher TCRbeta clonality than healthy controls.

The chain couples TRBV6-1 to TRBJ1-2, with D unclear. The receptor was derived from a person aged 18 to 75 in good health. Sequencing used peripheral blood mononuclear cells. The sequenced part of the CDR3 DNA is TGTGCCAGCAGTGAAATCCGGGGTGGGAATCGCTATGGC. Protein: CASSEIRGGNRYG. The CDR3 as a whole reads CASSEIRGGNRYGYTF.